One and the same sample provided the 26 T cell receptor beta chains below, sequenced in a study of blood T cell repertoires in COVID-19 (dated by TCRdb to 2019 to 2021). Libraries came from the immunoSEQ multiplex PCR assay. TCRdb holds this immuneACCESS table with in-frame rearrangements only. Some clones are missing; in checked studies, unresolved V genes explain under half, and the rest has no known cause. In this sample the table shows roughly 100,000 clones, around nine tenths of which occur a single time. Jointly, the top ten make up approximately 6% of the sample. Sequenced sample: peripheral blood. These receptors were taken from a human donor in a cohort sampled during active COVID-19.

Comment on this clone: The junction departs from the called germline gene at one end, perhaps through a read error. J is TRBJ2-6 and V is TRBV7-2; TRBD1 is a possible D gene (5 bases). The CDR3 consists of 15 residues. Germline V gives CDR1 SGHTA, CDR2 FQGNSA. The CDR3 reads CASSSLISGANALTF. As DNA, the CDR3 is TGTGCCAGCAGCTCCTTAATCTCTGGGGCCAACGCCCTGACTTTC.

This clone was seen a single time. For the CDR3, the DNA is TGTGCCAGCAGTGCGGGGACAGCCTACGAGCAGTACTTC. It translates to CASSAGTAYEQYF. The chain combines TRBV12-3 or TRBV12-4 with TRBJ2-7, with D perhaps TRBD1 (7 bases). V was clipped by 5 bases and J by 2 bases, with 10 bases between them. The CDR3 is 13 amino acids.

The chain has TRBV4-3 and TRBJ2-2; D ambiguous. This CDR3 comprises 14 residues. V lost 0 bases and J 6 bases, leaving 8 bases between the germline ends. Germline CDR1 LGHNA, CDR2 YSLEER. CDR3 sequence reads: CASSQDLGPGELFF. In DNA, the CDR3 is TGCGCCAGCAGCCAAGATTTGGGCCCCGGGGAGCTGTTTTTT.

The chain joins TRBV9 to TRBJ2-7; maybe TRBD1 (6 bases). The germline gives CDR1 SGDLS, CDR2 YYNGEE. The CDR3 is 14 amino acids. V was pared by 2 bases and J by 6 bases, with 15 bases between. CDR3 loop: CASSVGGMTGEQYF. DNA for the CDR3: TGTGCCAGCAGCGTGGGCGGTATGACAGGCGAGCAGTACTTC.

The sample holds a few counts of this clone. The chain combines TRBV10-1 with TRBJ2-3, with TRBD2 matching 7 bases. The J segment lost 5 bases and the V segment lost 6 bases, leaving 8 bases of the junction unmatched. This CDR3 has 14 residues. The germline V gene has CDR1 WNHNN and CDR2 SYGVQD (reference sequence). Here the CDR3 reads CASSRDLAGDTQYF. The CDR3 coding sequence is TGCGCCAGCAGCCGCGACTTAGCGGGAGATACGCAGTATTTT.

The rearrangement uses TRBV27 and TRBJ2-5; possible D gene TRBD2, 5 bases. Germline CDR1 MNHEY, CDR2 SMNVEV (reference sequence). The CDR3 is made up of 11 amino acids. Trimming cost V 6 bases and J 5 bases, with 7 bases left between them. The CDR3 here is CASRWEETQYF. CDR3 nucleotides: TGTGCCAGCAGATGGGAGGAGACCCAGTACTTC.

The rearrangement links TRBV25-1 to TRBJ1-2; tentative D call: TRBD1 (5 bases). The CDR3 spans 12 residues. Germline-derived CDR1 and CDR2 are MGHDK and SYGVNS. Trimming cost V 6 bases and J 4 bases, with 9 bases left between them. CDR3 sequence reads: CASSGGVYGYTF. DNA for the CDR3: TGTGCCAGCAGCGGGGGGGTCTATGGCTACACCTTC.

The chain has TRBV6-2 or TRBV6-3 and TRBJ2-7, with 16 bases aligning to TRBD2. Germline V gene lookup returns CDR1 MNHEY and CDR2 SVGEGT. Losses at the gene ends were 4 bases for V and 2 bases for J; bases not matched to a gene: 8. The CDR3 contains 18 residues. DNA for the CDR3: TGTGCCAGCAGTTTCAACCCAGGGACTAGCGGGAGGGCCTACGAGCAGTACTTC. Translation: CASSFNPGTSGRAYEQYF.

The V gene is TRBV7-9, the J gene TRBJ2-3; 9 nucleotides match TRBD1. The CDR3 is 14 amino acids. Germline CDR1 and CDR2: SEHNR and FQNEAQ (reference sequence). V was pared by 4 bases and J by 4 bases, with 3 bases of the junction left unmatched. CDR3 in amino acids: CASSSTGGPDTQYF. The CDR3 coding sequence is TGTGCCAGCAGCTCTACAGGGGGCCCAGATACGCAGTATTTT.

The rearrangement links TRBV5-1 to TRBJ2-7; no reliable D call. The CDR3 sequence is 14 residues long. CDR1 is SGHRS and CDR2 is YFSETQ in the germline V gene. V was clipped by 0 bases and J by 3 bases, with 10 bases between them. CDR3 nucleotides: TGCGCCAGCAGCTTGGTGGGCAGTAGCTACGAGCAGTACTTC. Protein sequence: CASSLVGSSYEQYF.

This chain links TRBV5-1 with TRBJ2-5; D is possibly TRBD2 (6 bases). With 4 bases removed from V and 5 bases from J, the gap between germline ends came to 12 bases. The CDR3 has 13 residues. Germline V CDR1 and CDR2: SGHRS, YFSETQ. The chain's CDR3 is CASSPGVVETQYF. CDR3 DNA sequence: TGCGCCAGCAGCCCGGGGGTCGTCGAGACCCAGTACTTC.

V usage is TRBV5-1 and J usage is TRBJ2-1, with no clear D. The CDR3 covers 12 residues. Germline V CDR1 and CDR2: SGHRS, YFSETQ. Trimming took off 2 bases at V and 9 bases at J, with 9 bases between the two ends. CDR3 loop: CASSFDRGEQFF. The CDR3 DNA follows: TGCGCCAGCAGCTTCGATCGCGGTGAGCAGTTCTTC.

The V gene is TRBV21-1, the J gene TRBJ2-3; the table's D call of TRBD2 was not tested on the DNA. TRBV21-1 is labeled a pseudogene. This CDR3 is 17 amino acids long. The CDR3 sequence: CASTPGLAVTSTDTQYF. The CDR3 DNA is TGTGCCAGCACCCCGGGACTAGCGGTTACTAGCACAGATACGCAGTATTTT.

This clone has only one observation. This chain links TRBV9 with TRBJ1-4; 8 bases are shared with TRBD1. CDR1 and CDR2 from the germline V gene are SGDLS and YYNGEE. The CDR3 spans 14 residues. V was clipped by 0 bases and J by 8 bases; unmatched bases: 3. DNA for the CDR3: TGTGCCAGCAGCGTAGGAGGGACAGGCGAAAAACTGTTTTTT. Translated: CASSVGGTGEKLFF.

The chain carries TRBV19 and TRBJ2-1; a possible D gene is TRBD2 (6 bases). The ends were cut back, 10 bases at V and 2 bases at J, with 12 bases in the middle. CDR3 length: 13 amino acids. Germline V gives CDR1 LNHDA, CDR2 SQIVND (reference sequence). For the CDR3, the DNA is TGTGCCACAGGGACTTCTACCTACAATGAGCAGTTCTTC. Protein sequence: CATGTSTYNEQFF.

The V and J genes are TRBV7-2 and TRBJ2-1, with 9 nucleotides matching TRBD2. The CDR3 totals 16 residues. Germline loops: CDR1 SGHTA, CDR2 FQGNSA. The V segment lost 4 bases and the J segment 7 bases; nucleotides outside the gene matches: 11. The CDR3 loop is CASSSATASGMNEQFF. Written as DNA, the CDR3 is TGTGCCAGCAGCTCAGCGACGGCTAGCGGGATGAATGAGCAGTTCTTC.

The V call is TRBV5-6, the J call TRBJ1-5, with no clear D. The CDR3 has 13 residues. Germline lookup yields CDR1 SGHDT and CDR2 YYEEEE. The V end lost 4 bases, the J end lost 9 bases, and 14 bases lay between the germline ends. For the CDR3, the DNA is TGTGCCAGCAGCCAAAAGTCGAGAGCGCCCCAGCATTTT. Translating gives CASSQKSRAPQHF.

V is TRBV12-3 or TRBV12-4 and J is TRBJ2-7; 9 positions agree with TRBD1. CDR3 length equals 13 residues. With 6 bases clipped from V and 5 bases from J, the junction kept 5 bases outside the gene matches. The CDR3 region has the DNA TGTGCCAGCAGCAGGGACAGGGTGGACGAGCAGTACTTC. It yields the protein CASSRDRVDEQYF.

The sample holds one count of this clone. The chain couples TRBV7-9 to TRBJ2-1, with D possibly being TRBD2 (5 bases). Looked up from germline, CDR1 is SEHNR and CDR2 is FQNEAQ (reference sequence). The CDR3 runs 15 residues. V was trimmed by 1 base and J by 6 bases, leaving 13 bases between them. The CDR3 region has the DNA TGTGCCAGCAGCTTAGAATCCGGGATGGCCAATGAGCAGTTCTTC. Its protein is CASSLESGMANEQFF. Combining the CDR3 with reference TRBV7-9 and TRBJ2-1 gives the whole variable domain DTGVSQNPRHKITKRGQNVTFRCDPISEHNRLYWYRQTLGQGPEFLTYFQNEAQLEKSRLLSDRFSAERPKGSFSTLEIQRTEQGDSAMYLCASSLESGMANEQFFGPGTRLTVL.

The V gene is TRBV4-1, the J gene TRBJ2-3; 16 bases fit TRBD2. CDR3 length: 21 residues. Trimming cost V 3 bases and J 1 base; bases outside gene matches: 13. Germline CDR1 and CDR2: MGHRA and YSYEKL. The CDR3 DNA follows: TGCGCCAGCAGCCACCCATGGGGACTAGCGGGAGGGCCATCAGGCACAGATACGCAGTATTTT. This codes for CASSHPWGLAGGPSGTDTQYF.

This chain uses TRBV9 with TRBJ1-1, with TRBD1 identical over 8 bases. The CDR3 contains 16 residues. Germline-derived CDR1 and CDR2 are SGDLS and YYNGEE. Germline trimming cut 7 bases from V and 0 bases from J; bases unmatched to any gene: 11. This chain's CDR3 is CASGGQGHPLNTEAFF. CDR3 sequence (DNA): TGTGCCAGCGGAGGACAGGGACATCCTTTGAACACTGAAGCTTTCTTT.

The V and J genes are TRBV7-2 and TRBJ2-7; D ambiguous. Germline values: CDR1 SGHTA, CDR2 FQGNSA. V lost 3 bases and J 4 bases, leaving 16 bases between the germline ends. The CDR3 spans 15 residues. The CDR3 DNA sequence: TGTGCCAGCAGCTTTCTTCCCGACTCCTTATACGAGCAGTACTTC. Encoded protein: CASSFLPDSLYEQYF.

The chain employs TRBV24-1 and TRBJ1-5, with no clear D. In germline, CDR1 is KGHDR, CDR2 SFDVKD. Trimming removed 3 bases from V and 6 bases from J, with 8 bases in between. The CDR3 runs to 13 residues. The CDR3 DNA sequence: TGTGCCACCAGTGATACGGGGTTTCAGCCCCAGCATTTT. This sequence encodes CATSDTGFQPQHF.

The chain couples TRBV19 to TRBJ1-5; the match to TRBD1 covers 7 bases. The CDR3 spans 13 residues. CDR1 is LNHDA and CDR2 is SQIVND in the germline V gene (reference sequence). The trim removed 11 bases at V and 4 bases at J, leaving 8 bases unmatched. The CDR3 coding sequence is TGTGCCGGTAACAGGGGATGGAATCAGCCCCAGCATTTT. Protein: CAGNRGWNQPQHF.

This clone has just a few counts. The chain joins TRBV6-2 or TRBV6-3 to TRBJ2-3; the D gene is possibly TRBD2 (6 bases). The CDR3 extends over 14 amino acids. Trimming pared 4 bases from V and 2 bases from J, leaving 10 bases between. Germline V CDR1 and CDR2: MNHEY, SVGEGT. The CDR3 bases are TGTGCCAGCAGTTTTAGCGGAGCCACAGATACGCAGTATTTT. Amino acids: CASSFSGATDTQYF.

The chain has TRBV5-6 and TRBJ1-1; D gene ambiguous. V was clipped by 4 bases and J by 3 bases, with 10 bases between them. Germline V gene data show CDR1 as SGHDT and CDR2 as YYEEEE. This CDR3 has 13 residues. CDR3 residues: CASSGGRYTEAFF. In DNA, the CDR3 is TGTGCCAGCAGCGGAGGACGGTACACTGAAGCTTTCTTT.